This TCR beta chain was recorded in a study of blood T cell repertoires in COVID-19. For the study at large: Samples came from the United States, Italy and Spain, spanning acute and convalescent COVID-19.

Clones were read by immunoSEQ multiplex PCR, and TCRdb kept only the in-frame ones, dropping some. Of 150,000 to 200,000 clones in the sample, 65% to 85% were seen once. This clone was picked up many times. V shed 0 bases, J shed 4 bases, and the junction held 4 bases outside the gene matches. This CDR3 comprises 14 residues. The germline gives CDR1 SGHNT, CDR2 YYREEE (reference sequence). The clonotype originates from a man aged 55-75 years with active or convalescent COVID-19. The specimen was peripheral blood. The chain employs TRBV5-4 and TRBJ2-7; 7 bases fit TRBD2. The CDR3 reads CASSLGTSRYEQYF. The CDR3 DNA is TGTGCCAGCAGCTTGGGGACTAGTCGTTACGAGCAGTACTTC.